Listed here is a single T cell receptor (beta chain). Its target is not known. Trimming shortened V by 10 bases and J by 1 base, and 7 bases separated the two germline ends. In germline, CDR1 is MNHNS, CDR2 SASEGT. The CDR3 runs to 11 residues. This sample was included in a study of cytomegalovirus exposure and HLA in healthy donors. Study findings and constraints: Cytomegalovirus-associated status was assigned to about 160 TCR beta chains. Specificity for CMV antigens was confirmed in vitro for a few of the CMV-associated chains.

Some clones are missing from TCRdb's copy, which holds only in-frame ones; the method was immunoSEQ multiplex PCR. The sample yields roughly 120,000 clones, approximately 86% seen once. This chain connects TRBV6-1 to TRBJ1-1; the D gene is possibly TRBD1 (5 bases). The origin of this receptor is a man younger than 35 in good health and CMV-seropositive. Sequencing used PBMCs. The CDR3 region is CATQGNTEAFF. The CDR3 coding sequence is TGTGCCACGCAGGGGAACACTGAAGCTTTCTTT.